These T cell receptor beta chains were read from a single sample in a study of regulatory T cells in long-lasting Graves disease. One entry per CDR3 protein, called by TCRdb with MiXCR from the multiplex PCR reads. Of around 450,000 distinct CDR3 sequences detected, roughly 17% appear once; the ten largest clones hold more than 10%. These data also featured in a second study, about T cells in Graves' hyperthyroidism and ophthalmopathy.

This material consisted of peripheral blood mononuclear cells (PBMCs), taken at new diagnosis, from a patient treated with antithyroid drugs. The receptors stem from a man between 35 and 55 years old with Graves disease. The CDR3 runs from the conserved cysteine through the conserved F or W. A D gene is named only where the DNA matches it firmly. Rows give clone size only sometimes, using once, few, many, or a class for an expanded clone.

clone size	D gene	V gene	J gene	CDR3 DNA	CDR3 protein
many	.	TRBV5-1	TRBJ2-1	TGCGCCAGCACCCGGGGGCGCCAATACTACAATGAGCAGTTCTTC	CASTRGRQYYNEQFF
many	.	TRBV11-2	TRBJ2-5	TGTGCCAGCAGCTTATGGACGGAGACCCAGTACTTC	CASSLWTETQYF
many	TRBD2	TRBV3-1	TRBJ2-3	TGTGCCAGCAGCCAAGTTGCTAGCGGGAGGGCCTTTGGAGATACGCAGTATTTT	CASSQVASGRAFGDTQYF
many	.	TRBV12-3/TRBV12-4	TRBJ2-2	TGTGCCAGCAGGCTAACCGGGGAGCTGTTTTTT	CASRLTGELFF
many	TRBD1	TRBV24-1	TRBJ2-7	TGTGCCACCAGAGACCTCCCTTACAGGGGGAAGGTTGACGAGCAGTACTTC	CATRDLPYRGKVDEQYF
.	TRBD1	TRBV10-3	TRBJ1-5	TGTGCCATCAGTGAGTCTGGACAGGGGGGTCAGCCCCAGCATTTT	CAISESGQGGQPQHF
.	.	TRBV20-1	TRBJ2-7	TGCAGTGTAAAACTTCCGGGACTCTCGTACGAGCAGTACTTC	CSVKLPGLSYEQYF
few	TRBD2	TRBV12-3/TRBV12-4	TRBJ2-7	TGTGCCAGCAGTCCCCGCGGGAGAGCATACGAGCAGTACTTC	CASSPRGRAYEQYF
many	.	TRBV5-1	TRBJ2-3	TGCGCCAGCAGCTTGGAGGCGCTCACAGATACGCAGTATTTT	CASSLEALTDTQYF
many	TRBD1	TRBV12-3/TRBV12-4	TRBJ2-7	TGTGCCAGCACCCAGACAGGGCGGAGCTCCTACGAGCAGTACTTC	CASTQTGRSSYEQYF
many	TRBD2	TRBV20-1	TRBJ2-3	TGCAGTGCTCCCCGGACTAGCGGGCCCACAGATACGCAGTATTTT	CSAPRTSGPTDTQYF
few	.	TRBV12-5	TRBJ2-7	TGTGCTAGTGGTCTCCGCGCCAGGCCCTACGAGCAGTACTTC	CASGLRARPYEQYF
many	TRBD2	TRBV5-1	TRBJ2-1	TGCGCCAGCAGCGCCTTGGCGGGAGGACGATACAATGAGCAGTTCTTC	CASSALAGGRYNEQFF
few	.	TRBV6-2/TRBV6-3	TRBJ2-7	TGTGCCAGCAGTGAAGTACCCACAAAAATGTACGAGCAGTACTTC	CASSEVPTKMYEQYF
many	TRBD2	TRBV24-1	TRBJ2-1	TGTGCCACCAGTGACCCGAGTCTCGGTGGGAGGGCCACCCATGAGCAGTTCTTC	CATSDPSLGGRATHEQFF
many	.	TRBV6-1	TRBJ2-1	TGTGTCCAGCGAACTACCCAGTTCTTC	CVQRTTQFF
many	.	TRBV7-8	TRBJ2-5	TGTGCCAGCAGCTTAGTCCTGGAGACCCAGTACTTC	CASSLVLETQYF
many	.	TRBV7-9	TRBJ2-5	TGTGCCAGCAGCTTGGATCGCAGAGAGACCCAGTACTTC	CASSLDRRETQYF
few	TRBD2	TRBV19	TRBJ2-2	TGTGCCAGTAGTATAGTGCTAGCGGGAGGGCCCGGGGAGCTGTTTTTT	CASSIVLAGGPGELFF
many	.	TRBV28	TRBJ1-1	TGTGCCAGCAGGCTCGGGGGAGGGGCAGCTGAAGCTTTCTTT	CASRLGGGAAEAFF
few	.	TRBV18	TRBJ2-1	TGTGCCAGCTCACCACCGGTGCCAGCCCAAGAGACCCAGTTCTTC	CASSPPVPAQETQFF